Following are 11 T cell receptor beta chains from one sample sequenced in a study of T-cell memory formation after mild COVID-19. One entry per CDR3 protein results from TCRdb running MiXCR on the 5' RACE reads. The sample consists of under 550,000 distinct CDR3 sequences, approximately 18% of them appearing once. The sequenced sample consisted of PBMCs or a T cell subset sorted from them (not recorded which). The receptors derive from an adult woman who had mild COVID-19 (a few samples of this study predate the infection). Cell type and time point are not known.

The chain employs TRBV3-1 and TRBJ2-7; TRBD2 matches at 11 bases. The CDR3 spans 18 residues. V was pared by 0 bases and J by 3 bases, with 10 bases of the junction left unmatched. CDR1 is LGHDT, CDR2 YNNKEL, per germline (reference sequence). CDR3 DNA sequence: TGTGCCAGCAGCCAAGAAGGGACTAGCGGATCAGAATTCTACGAGCAGTACTTC. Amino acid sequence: CASSQEGTSGSEFYEQYF.

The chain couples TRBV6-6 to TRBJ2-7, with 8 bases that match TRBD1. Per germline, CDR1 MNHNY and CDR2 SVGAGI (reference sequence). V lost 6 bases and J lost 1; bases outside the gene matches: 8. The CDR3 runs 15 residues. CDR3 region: CASSQTGGISYEQYF. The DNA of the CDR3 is TGTGCCAGCAGCCAAACAGGGGGGATTTCCTACGAGCAGTACTTC.

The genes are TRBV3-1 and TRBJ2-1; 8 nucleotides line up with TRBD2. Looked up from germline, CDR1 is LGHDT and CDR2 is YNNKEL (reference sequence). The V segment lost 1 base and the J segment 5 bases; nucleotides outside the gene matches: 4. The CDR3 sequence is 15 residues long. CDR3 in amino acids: CASSQAWRGDNEQFF. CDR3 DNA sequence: TGTGCCAGCAGCCAAGCATGGCGGGGGGACAATGAGCAGTTCTTC.

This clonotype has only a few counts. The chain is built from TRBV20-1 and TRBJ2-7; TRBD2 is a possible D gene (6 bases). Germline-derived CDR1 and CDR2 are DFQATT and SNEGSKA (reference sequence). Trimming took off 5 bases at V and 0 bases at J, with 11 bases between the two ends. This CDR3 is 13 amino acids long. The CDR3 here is CSALWDFSYEQYF. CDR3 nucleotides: TGCAGTGCTTTGTGGGACTTCTCCTACGAGCAGTACTTC.

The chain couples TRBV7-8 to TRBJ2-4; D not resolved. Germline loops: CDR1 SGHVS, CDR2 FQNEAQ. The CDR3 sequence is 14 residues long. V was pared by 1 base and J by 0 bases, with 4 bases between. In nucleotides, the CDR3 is TGTGCCAGCAGCTTAGAAGTAGCCAAAAACATTCAGTACTTC. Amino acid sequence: CASSLEVAKNIQYF. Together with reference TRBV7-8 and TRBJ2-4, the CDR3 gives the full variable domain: GAGVSQSPRYKVAKRGQDVALRCDPISGHVSLFWYQQALGQGPEFLTYFQNEAQLDKSGLPSDRFFAERPEGSVSTLKIQRTQQEDSAVYLCASSLEVAKNIQYFGAGTRLSVL.

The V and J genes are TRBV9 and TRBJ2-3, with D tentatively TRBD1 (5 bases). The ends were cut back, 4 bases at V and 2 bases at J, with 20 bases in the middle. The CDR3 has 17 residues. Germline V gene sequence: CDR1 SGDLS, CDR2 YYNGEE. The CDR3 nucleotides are TGTGCCAGCAGCCCTCCCAGGCAGGGTTCCCACACAGATACGCAGTATTTT. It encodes CASSPPRQGSHTDTQYF. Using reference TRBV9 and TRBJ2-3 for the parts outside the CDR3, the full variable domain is DSGVTQTPKHLITATGQRVTLRCSPRSGDLSVYWYQQSLDQGLQFLIQYYNGEERAKGNILERFSAQQFPDLHSELNLSSLELGDSALYFCASSPPRQGSHTDTQYFGPGTRLTVL.

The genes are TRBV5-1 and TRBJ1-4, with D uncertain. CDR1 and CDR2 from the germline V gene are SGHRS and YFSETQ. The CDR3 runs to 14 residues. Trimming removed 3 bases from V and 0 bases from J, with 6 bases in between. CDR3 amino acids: CASSSEATNEKLFF. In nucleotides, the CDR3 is TGCGCCAGCAGCTCGGAGGCAACTAATGAAAAACTGTTTTTT.

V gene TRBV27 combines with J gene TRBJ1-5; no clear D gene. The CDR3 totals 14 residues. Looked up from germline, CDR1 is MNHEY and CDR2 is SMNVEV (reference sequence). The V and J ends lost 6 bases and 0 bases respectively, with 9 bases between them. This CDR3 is CASSPFLSNQPQHF. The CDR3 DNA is TGTGCCAGCAGCCCTTTTCTTAGCAATCAGCCCCAGCATTTT.

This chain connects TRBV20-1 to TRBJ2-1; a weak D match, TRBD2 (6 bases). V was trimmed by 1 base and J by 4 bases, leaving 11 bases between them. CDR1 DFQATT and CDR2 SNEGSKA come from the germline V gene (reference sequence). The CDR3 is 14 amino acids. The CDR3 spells CSARALGGYNEQFF. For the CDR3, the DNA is TGCAGTGCTAGAGCTCTTGGGGGGTACAATGAGCAGTTCTTC.

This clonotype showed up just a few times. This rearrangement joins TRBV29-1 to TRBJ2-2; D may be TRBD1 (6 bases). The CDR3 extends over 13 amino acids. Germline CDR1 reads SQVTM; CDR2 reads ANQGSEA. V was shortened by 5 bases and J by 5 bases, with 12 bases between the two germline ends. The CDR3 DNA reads TGCAGCGTTAGGCAGGGGCCAACCGGGGAGCTGTTTTTT. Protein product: CSVRQGPTGELFF.

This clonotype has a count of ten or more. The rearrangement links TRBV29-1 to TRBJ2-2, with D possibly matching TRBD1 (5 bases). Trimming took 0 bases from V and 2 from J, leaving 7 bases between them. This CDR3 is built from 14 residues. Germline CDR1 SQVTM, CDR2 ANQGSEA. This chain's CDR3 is CSVEEGANTGELFF. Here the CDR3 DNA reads TGCAGCGTTGAAGAAGGGGCAAACACCGGGGAGCTGTTTTTT.